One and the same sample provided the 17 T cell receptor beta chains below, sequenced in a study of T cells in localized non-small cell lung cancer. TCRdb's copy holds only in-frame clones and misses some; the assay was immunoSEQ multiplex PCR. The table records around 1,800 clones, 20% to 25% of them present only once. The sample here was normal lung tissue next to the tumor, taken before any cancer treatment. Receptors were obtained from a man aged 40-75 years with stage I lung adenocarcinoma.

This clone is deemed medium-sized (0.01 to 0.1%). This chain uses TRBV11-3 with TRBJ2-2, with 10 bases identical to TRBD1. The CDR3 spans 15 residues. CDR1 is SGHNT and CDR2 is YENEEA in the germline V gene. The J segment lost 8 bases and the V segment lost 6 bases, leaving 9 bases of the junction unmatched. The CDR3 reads CASSLKGQGMGELFF. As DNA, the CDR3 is TGTGCCAGCAGTTTGAAGGGACAGGGGATGGGGGAGCTGTTTTTT.

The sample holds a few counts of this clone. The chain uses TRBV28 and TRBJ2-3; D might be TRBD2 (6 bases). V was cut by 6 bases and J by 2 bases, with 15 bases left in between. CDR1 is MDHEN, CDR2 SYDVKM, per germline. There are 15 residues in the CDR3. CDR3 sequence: CASSPPSDLTDTQYF. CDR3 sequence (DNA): TGTGCCAGCAGCCCCCCTAGCGACCTCACAGATACGCAGTATTTT.

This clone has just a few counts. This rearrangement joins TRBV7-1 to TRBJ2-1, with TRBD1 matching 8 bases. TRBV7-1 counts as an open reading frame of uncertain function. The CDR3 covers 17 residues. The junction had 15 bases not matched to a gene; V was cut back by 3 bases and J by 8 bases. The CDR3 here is CASSSPSQGGSQYEQFF. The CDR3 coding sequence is TGTGCCAGCAGCTCCCCTTCACAGGGGGGTTCACAATATGAGCAGTTCTTC.

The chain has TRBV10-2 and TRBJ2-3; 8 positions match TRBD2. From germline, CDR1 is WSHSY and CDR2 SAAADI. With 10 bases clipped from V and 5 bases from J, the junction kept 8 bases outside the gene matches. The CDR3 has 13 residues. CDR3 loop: CATHSGGGDTQYF. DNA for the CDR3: TGCGCCACCCACTCGGGGGGGGGAGATACGCAGTATTTT.

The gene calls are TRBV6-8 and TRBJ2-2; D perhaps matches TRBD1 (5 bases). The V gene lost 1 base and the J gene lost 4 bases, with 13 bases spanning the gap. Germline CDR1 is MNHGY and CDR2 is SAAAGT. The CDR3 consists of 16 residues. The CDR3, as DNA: TGTGCCAGCAGTTACTTACAGGTCCAGGGCACCGGGGAGCTGTTTTTT. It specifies CASSYLQVQGTGELFF.

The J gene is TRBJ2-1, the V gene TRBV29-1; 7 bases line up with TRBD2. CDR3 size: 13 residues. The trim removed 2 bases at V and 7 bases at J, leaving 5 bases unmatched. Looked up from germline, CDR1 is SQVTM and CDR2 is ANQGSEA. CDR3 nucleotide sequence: TGCAGCGTTGAACGGCAGGGAGGGAATGAGCAGTTCTTC. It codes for CSVERQGGNEQFF.

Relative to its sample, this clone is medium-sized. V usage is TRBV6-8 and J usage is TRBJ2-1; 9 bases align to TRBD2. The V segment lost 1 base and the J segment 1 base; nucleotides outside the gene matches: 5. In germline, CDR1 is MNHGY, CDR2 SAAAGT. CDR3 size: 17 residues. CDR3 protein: CASSYFALAGSYNEQFF. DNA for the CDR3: TGTGCCAGCAGTTACTTCGCTCTAGCGGGGTCCTACAATGAGCAGTTCTTC.

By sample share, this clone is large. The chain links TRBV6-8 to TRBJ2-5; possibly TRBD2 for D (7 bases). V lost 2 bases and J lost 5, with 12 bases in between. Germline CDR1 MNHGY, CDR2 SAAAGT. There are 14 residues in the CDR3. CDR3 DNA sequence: TGTGCCAGCAGTTACCCCGGGGGGCTGGAGACCCAGTACTTC. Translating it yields CASSYPGGLETQYF.

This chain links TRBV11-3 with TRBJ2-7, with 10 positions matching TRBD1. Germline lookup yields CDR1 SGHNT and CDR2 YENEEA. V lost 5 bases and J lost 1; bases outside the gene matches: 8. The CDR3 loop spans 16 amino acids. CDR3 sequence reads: CASSEGQGKGSYEQYF. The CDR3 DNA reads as TGTGCCAGCAGCGAGGGACAGGGGAAGGGATCCTACGAGCAGTACTTC.

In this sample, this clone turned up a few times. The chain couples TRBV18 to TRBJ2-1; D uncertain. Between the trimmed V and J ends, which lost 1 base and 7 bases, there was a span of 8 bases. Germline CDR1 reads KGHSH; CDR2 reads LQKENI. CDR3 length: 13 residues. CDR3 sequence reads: CASSPLNQNEQFF. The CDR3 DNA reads TGTGCCAGCTCACCACTCAACCAAAATGAGCAGTTCTTC.

Written as DNA, the CDR3 is TGCGCCAGCAGCCAACCCTTGTCCACCGGGGAGCTGTTTTTT. This codes for CASSQPLSTGELFF. The genes are TRBV4-1 and TRBJ2-2; D is undetermined. The CDR3 has 14 amino acids. Trimming left V 2 bases short and J 4 bases short, with 8 bases between. Looked up from germline, CDR1 is MGHRA and CDR2 is YSYEKL.

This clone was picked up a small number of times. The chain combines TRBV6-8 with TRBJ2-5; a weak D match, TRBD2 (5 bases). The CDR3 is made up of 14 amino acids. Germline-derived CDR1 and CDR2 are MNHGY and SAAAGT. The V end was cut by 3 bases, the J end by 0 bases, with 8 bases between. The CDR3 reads CASSYKRDQETQYF. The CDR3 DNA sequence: TGTGCCAGCAGTTATAAGAGGGACCAAGAGACCCAGTACTTC.

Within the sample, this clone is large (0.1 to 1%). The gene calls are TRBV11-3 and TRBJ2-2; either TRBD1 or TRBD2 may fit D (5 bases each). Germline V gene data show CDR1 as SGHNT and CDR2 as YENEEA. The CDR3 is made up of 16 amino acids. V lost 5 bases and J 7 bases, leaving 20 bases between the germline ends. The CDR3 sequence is CASSPRDRGGGGELFF. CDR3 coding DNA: TGTGCCAGCAGCCCTAGGGACCGAGGTGGTGGCGGGGAGCTGTTTTTT.

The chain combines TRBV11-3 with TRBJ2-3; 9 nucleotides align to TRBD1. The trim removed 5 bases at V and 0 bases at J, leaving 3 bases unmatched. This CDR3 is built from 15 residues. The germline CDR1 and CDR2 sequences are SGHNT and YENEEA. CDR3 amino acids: CASSPGTGSTDTQYF. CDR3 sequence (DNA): TGTGCCAGCAGCCCCGGGACAGGGAGCACAGATACGCAGTATTTT.

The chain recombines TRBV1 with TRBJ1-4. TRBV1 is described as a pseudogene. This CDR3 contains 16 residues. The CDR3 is CASSQQQRSTNEKLFF. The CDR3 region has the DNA TGCGCCAGCAGCCAACAACAGCGTTCAACTAATGAAAAACTGTTTTTT.

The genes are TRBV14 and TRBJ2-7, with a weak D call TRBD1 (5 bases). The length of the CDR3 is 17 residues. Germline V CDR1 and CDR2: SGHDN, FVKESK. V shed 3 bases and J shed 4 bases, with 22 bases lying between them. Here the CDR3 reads CASSQWGGKEIGYEQYF. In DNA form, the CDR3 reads TGTGCCAGCAGCCAGTGGGGCGGAAAGGAAATAGGGTACGAGCAGTACTTC.

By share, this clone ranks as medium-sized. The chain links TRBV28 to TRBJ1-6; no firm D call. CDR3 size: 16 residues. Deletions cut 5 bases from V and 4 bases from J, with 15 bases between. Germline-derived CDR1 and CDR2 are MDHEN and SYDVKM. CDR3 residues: CASSLPPGLYNSPLHF. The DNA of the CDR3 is TGTGCCAGCAGTCTCCCTCCAGGTTTATATAATTCACCCCTCCACTTT.